The 21 T cell receptor beta chains below come from one sample, sequenced in a study of cytomegalovirus exposure and HLA in healthy donors. The PCR used 60 Vbeta and 13 Jbeta primers. Clones were read by immunoSEQ multiplex PCR, and TCRdb kept only the in-frame ones, dropping some. The sample consists of 90,000 to 150,000 clones, 60% to 75% of them appearing once. Sample: PBMCs. The receptors here all came from a woman in her thirties or forties in good health and CMV-seropositive.

This chain connects TRBV2 to TRBJ2-7; D remains unclear. Trimming took off 4 bases at V and 2 bases at J, with 3 bases between the two ends. Germline V lookup: CDR1 SNHLY, CDR2 FYNNEI. The CDR3 extends over 11 amino acids. The CDR3 coding sequence is TGTGCCAGCAGTGGAGCCTACGAGCAGTACTTC. This gives the protein CASSGAYEQYF. Supplemented by reference TRBV2 and TRBJ2-7, the full variable domain reads EPEVTQTPSHQVTQMGQEVILRCVPISNHLYFYWYRQILGQKVEFLVSFYNNEISEKSEIFDDQFSVERPDGSNFTLKIRSTKLEDSAMYFCASSGAYEQYFGPGTRLTVT.

The chain is built from TRBV27 and TRBJ2-5; D gene uncertain. The CDR3 loop spans 11 amino acids. From germline, CDR1 is MNHEY and CDR2 SMNVEV (reference sequence). V lost 6 bases and J lost 4, with 6 bases in between. CDR3 loop: CASSFLETQYF. CDR3 coding DNA: TGTGCCAGCAGCTTTTTAGAGACCCAGTACTTC.

The V call is TRBV5-1, the J call TRBJ2-3; 12 nucleotides match TRBD2. J was trimmed by 3 bases and V by 4 bases; bases with no gene match: 12. Germline V gives CDR1 SGHRS, CDR2 YFSETQ. The CDR3 runs 18 residues. CDR3 in amino acids: CASSRTSGGYTGTDTQYF. The CDR3 nucleotides read TGCGCCAGCAGCCGCACTAGCGGGGGGTACACCGGGACAGATACGCAGTATTTT.

The rearrangement uses TRBV10-3 and TRBJ1-5, with a weak D call TRBD1 (6 bases). CDR1 and CDR2 (germline): ENHRY, SYGVKD. The CDR3 has 12 amino acids. V lost 6 bases to trimming and J lost 6 bases, with 9 bases between them. CDR3 DNA: TGTGCCATCAGCCGGGACACTCAGCCCCAGCATTTT. It codes for CAISRDTQPQHF.

This clone was recorded once. This chain joins TRBV6-5 and TRBJ1-1; D uncertain. CDR1 is MNHEY and CDR2 is SVGAGI in the germline V gene. There are 15 residues in the CDR3. V dropped 5 bases and J dropped 0 bases, with 13 bases sitting between them. CDR3 nucleotide sequence: TGTGCCAGCAGTCCCACGCGGGGTCTGAACACTGAAGCTTTCTTT. It encodes CASSPTRGLNTEAFF.

V and J are TRBV13 and TRBJ2-2; TRBD1 agrees at 10 bases. The CDR3 covers 16 residues. The germline V gene encodes CDR1 PRHDT and CDR2 FYEKMQ (reference sequence). Trimming took 3 bases from V and 5 from J; bases not matched to a gene: 6. The CDR3 protein is CASSFLGTGDTGELFF. Here the CDR3 DNA reads TGTGCCAGCAGCTTCCTGGGGACAGGGGATACCGGGGAGCTGTTTTTT.

The rearrangement links TRBV28 to TRBJ2-2, with 8 bases that match TRBD1. V gave up 4 bases and J gave up 2 bases; unmatched junction bases: 3. The V gene's germline CDR1 is MDHEN and CDR2 SYDVKM. The CDR3 has 15 amino acids. The DNA of the CDR3 is TGTGCCAGCAGTTCCGGACAGGGAAACACCGGGGAGCTGTTTTTT. This translates into CASSSGQGNTGELFF.

The gene calls are TRBV6-5 and TRBJ2-1; TRBD2 matches 7 bases. Germline-derived CDR1 and CDR2 are MNHEY and SVGAGI. The CDR3 is 15 amino acids. V dropped 6 bases and J dropped 0; count of bases not matched to a gene: 5. The CDR3 spells CASSETSPSYNEQFF. CDR3 nucleotide sequence: TGTGCCAGCAGCGAGACTAGCCCCTCCTACAATGAGCAGTTCTTC.

In this sample, this clone turned up once. V is TRBV5-1 and J is TRBJ2-1, with 10 bases lining up with TRBD1. V dropped 4 bases and J dropped 6; count of bases not matched to a gene: 10. Germline-derived CDR1 and CDR2 are SGHRS and YFSETQ. The CDR3 has 16 residues. CDR3 loop: CASSPVAGTGVNEQFF. DNA for the CDR3: TGCGCCAGCAGCCCGGTCGCCGGGACAGGGGTCAATGAGCAGTTCTTC. Drawing the rest from reference TRBV5-1 and TRBJ2-1, the complete variable domain is KAGVTQTPRYLIKTRGQQVTLSCSPISGHRSVSWYQQTPGQGLQFLFEYFSETQRNKGNFPGRFSGRQFSNSRSEMNVSTLELGDSALYLCASSPVAGTGVNEQFFGPGTRLTVL.

The rearrangement uses TRBV4-2 and TRBJ1-5; D may be TRBD1 (6 bases). CDR3 length: 16 amino acids. V lost 0 bases to trimming and J lost 1 base, with 10 bases between them. The V gene's germline CDR1 is LGHNA and CDR2 YNFKEQ. The CDR3 spells CASSQDFQGSNQPQHF. CDR3 DNA: TGTGCCAGCAGCCAAGATTTCCAGGGGAGCAATCAGCCCCAGCATTTT.

The J gene is TRBJ2-2, the V gene TRBV5-1; 8 bases agree with TRBD1. J was trimmed by 2 bases and V by 1 base; bases with no gene match: 10. Germline lookup yields CDR1 SGHRS and CDR2 YFSETQ. The CDR3 sequence is 18 residues long. The CDR3 bases are TGCGCCAGCAGCTTGTTATTGCTCGGGACAGGTAACACCGGGGAGCTGTTTTTT. Protein sequence: CASSLLLLGTGNTGELFF.

J is TRBJ1-2 and V is TRBV30, with a weak D call TRBD1 (6 bases). The CDR3 has 13 amino acids. V dropped 8 bases and J dropped 8 bases, with 21 bases sitting between them. Germline V gene sequence: CDR1 GTSNPN, CDR2 SVGIG (reference sequence). The CDR3 sequence is CARNNKGGSGYTF. In nucleotides, the CDR3 is TGTGCCAGAAACAATAAAGGGGGTTCAGGCTACACCTTC.

Within the sample, this clone is medium-sized. The V call is TRBV25-1, the J call TRBJ2-5; weak D call: TRBD2 (7 bases). The V gene lost 3 bases and the J gene lost 5 bases, with 13 bases spanning the gap. The CDR3 contains 14 residues. Germline lookup yields CDR1 MGHDK and CDR2 SYGVNS. The CDR3 sequence is CASSERGHGETQYF. In DNA form, the CDR3 reads TGTGCCAGCAGTGAGCGGGGGCACGGGGAGACCCAGTACTTC.

The chain employs TRBV28 and TRBJ2-4; 10 bases map to TRBD1. This CDR3 contains 14 residues. J was trimmed by 7 bases and V by 0 bases; bases with no gene match: 0. Germline CDR1 MDHEN, CDR2 SYDVKM. CDR3 region: CASSLWGQGNIQYF. The CDR3 DNA reads TGTGCCAGCAGTTTATGGGGACAGGGGAACATTCAGTACTTC.

The gene calls are TRBV27 and TRBJ2-3, with 14 bases identical to TRBD2. V dropped 6 bases and J dropped 2; count of bases not matched to a gene: 1. Looked up from germline, CDR1 is MNHEY and CDR2 is SMNVEV (reference sequence). This CDR3 has 15 amino acids. CDR3 nucleotide sequence: TGTGCCAGCAGGGGACTAGCGGGAGACACAGATACGCAGTATTTT. Translation gives CASRGLAGDTDTQYF.

This chain connects TRBV7-2 to TRBJ2-7; 10 bases are a match to TRBD1. There are 16 residues in the CDR3. The germline V gene encodes CDR1 SGHTA and CDR2 FQGNSA. Trimming at V came to 5 bases and at J to 6 bases, leaving 13 bases not matched to a gene. The CDR3 loop reads CASSPRGGQGSGEQYF. The CDR3 bases are TGTGCCAGCAGCCCCCGAGGGGGACAGGGGTCTGGCGAGCAGTACTTC. Combining the CDR3 with reference TRBV7-2 and TRBJ2-7 gives the whole variable domain GAGVSQSPSNKVTEKGKDVELRCDPISGHTALYWYRQSLGQGLEFLIYFQGNSAPDKSGLPSDRFSAERTGGSVSTLTIQRTQQEDSAVYLCASSPRGGQGSGEQYFGPGTRLTVT.

The V and J genes are TRBV9 and TRBJ2-1; TRBD2 agrees at 11 bases. Germline loops: CDR1 SGDLS, CDR2 YYNGEE. The V segment lost 6 bases and the J segment 3 bases; nucleotides outside the gene matches: 8. The CDR3 is 16 residues long. The CDR3 nucleotides read TGTGCCAGCAATCCTGGGACTAGCGGATACTACAATGAGCAGTTCTTC. This encodes CASNPGTSGYYNEQFF.

The rearrangement uses TRBV4-3 and TRBJ1-5; D not certain. The V and J ends lost 2 bases and 6 bases respectively, with 11 bases between them. The CDR3 contains 14 residues. Germline values: CDR1 LGHNA, CDR2 YSLEER. CDR3 nucleotides: TGCGCCAGCAGCCAAAACGAGGAGGGTCAGCCCCAGCATTTT. Amino acids: CASSQNEEGQPQHF.

Written as DNA, the CDR3 is TGTGCCACTAAGGACAGCTACGAGCAGTACTTC. Its protein product is CATKDSYEQYF. The chain employs TRBV6-6 and TRBJ2-7, with D possibly matching TRBD1 (6 bases). CDR3 size: 11 residues. Trimming removed 10 bases from V and 3 bases from J, with 10 bases in between. CDR1 and CDR2 from the germline V gene are MNHNY and SVGAGI (reference sequence).

The chain recombines TRBV29-1 with TRBJ1-5; no clear D gene. The germline V gene has CDR1 SQVTM and CDR2 ANQGSEA. This CDR3 is 14 amino acids long. Written as DNA, the CDR3 is TGCTTCCCGGGAGGGAAATATAGCAATCAGCCCCAGCATTTT. Translating it yields CFPGGKYSNQPQHF.

This clone was recorded once. The chain employs TRBV30 and TRBJ2-1; 11 nucleotides align to TRBD2. There are 15 residues in the CDR3. The germline CDR1 and CDR2 sequences are GTSNPN and SVGIG (reference sequence). Unmatched junction bases numbered 6, after V lost 3 bases and J lost 5 bases. CDR3 protein: CAWRATSGVNNEQFF. CDR3 nucleotides: TGTGCCTGGAGGGCGACTAGCGGGGTTAACAATGAGCAGTTCTTC.